What follows is one T cell receptor (beta chain) and its context. Assay used: immunoSEQ multiplex PCR; TCRdb lists only in-frame clones, some missing. The table records around 78,000 clones, 80% to 90% of them present only once. The source of the sample is a study of OX40 agonist ivuxolimab in advanced cancers. Trimming pared 4 bases from V and 6 bases from J, leaving 16 bases between. Germline V CDR1 and CDR2: SGDLS, YYNGEE. The CDR3 has 15 residues. The sample consisted of CD4+ or CD8+ T cells sorted from blood, taken in a trial of the OX40 agonist ivuxolimab. The chain joins TRBV9 to TRBJ2-2; possible D gene TRBD2, 6 bases. This clonotype originated in an adult with an advanced solid tumor such as melanoma, head and neck, liver or kidney cancer. CDR3 coding DNA: TGTGCCAGCAGCCCTCCCGGGGGAGAGGCCGGGGAGCTGTTTTTT. Residues: CASSPPGGEAGELFF.